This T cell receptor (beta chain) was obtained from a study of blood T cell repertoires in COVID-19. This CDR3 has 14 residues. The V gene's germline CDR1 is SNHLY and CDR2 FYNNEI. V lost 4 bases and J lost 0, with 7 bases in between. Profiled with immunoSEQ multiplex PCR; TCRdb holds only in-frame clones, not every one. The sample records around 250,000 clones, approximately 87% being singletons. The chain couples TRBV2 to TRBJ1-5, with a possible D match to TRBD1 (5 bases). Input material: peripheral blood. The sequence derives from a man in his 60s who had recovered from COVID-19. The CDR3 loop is CASSAGHSNQPQHF. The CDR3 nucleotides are TGTGCCAGCAGTGCCGGACATAGCAATCAGCCCCAGCATTTT.